Listed below are T cell receptor beta chains from one sample, sequenced in a study of tumor-infiltrating lymphocytes in glioblastoma multiforme. TCRdb called the multiplex PCR reads again in MiXCR, with one record for every CDR3 protein. The sample holds some 32,000 distinct CDR3 sequences, around 55% seen once. Sequencing input: brain tumor tissue. The source is a male donor with glioblastoma. Both conserved end residues are part of each CDR3. A D gene is named only where the DNA matches it firmly. Clone size appears in some rows only: once, few, many, or a class for an expanded clone.

clone_size | j_call | v_call | d_call | cdr3_aa | cdr3_nt
many | TRBJ2-1 | TRBV14 | TRBD1 | CASSQVTGGAYNEQFF | TGTGCCAGCAGCCAAGTAACAGGGGGCGCCTACAATGAGCAGTTCTTC
many | TRBJ1-5 | TRBV6-2/TRBV6-3 | . | CASSYGDNQPQHF | TGTGCCAGCAGTTACGGCGATAATCAGCCCCAGCATTTT
. | TRBJ2-2 | TRBV28 | . | CASSFGVHTGELFF | TGTGCCAGCAGTTTTGGGGTGCACACCGGGGAGCTGTTTTTT
many | TRBJ1-1 | TRBV20-1 | . | CSLLDVSRNSGDTEAFF | TGCAGTCTGCTAGATGTCAGCAGGAACTCTGGGGACACTGAAGCTTTCTTT
. | TRBJ1-5 | TRBV10-2 | . | CASRPLATAYQSQHF | TGCGCCAGCAGACCCTTGGCGACAGCGTATCAGTCCCAGCATTTT
few | TRBJ1-6 | TRBV18 | TRBD1 | CASSEGQGSFNSPLHF | TGTGCCAGCTCAGAGGGACAGGGAAGCTTCAATTCACCCCTCCACTTT
many | TRBJ2-7 | TRBV24-1 | . | CATSDSSGSVYEQYF | TGTGCCACCAGTGATTCATCGGGCAGCGTCTACGAGCAGTACTTC
. | TRBJ1-1 | TRBV9 | . | CASSDDYNEGAFF | TGTGCCAGCAGCGATGACTATAATGAGGGAGCTTTCTTT
. | TRBJ1-3 | TRBV6-1 | . | CASRIASGNTIYF | TGTGCCAGTAGAATAGCCTCTGGAAACACCATATATTTT
. | TRBJ2-5 | TRBV12-3/TRBV12-4 | . | CASSFTSEETQYF | TGTGCCAGCAGTTTCACGTCAGAAGAGACCCAGTACTTC
many | TRBJ2-7 | TRBV20-1 | TRBD2 | CSAKRSSGSIYEQYF | TGCAGTGCTAAGAGGTCTAGCGGGAGTATCTACGAGCAGTACTTC
. | TRBJ2-3 | TRBV11-2 | . | CASSRSHQDTQYF | TGTGCCAGCAGCCGGAGCCACCAAGATACGCAGTATTTT